The rows below give T cell receptor beta chains drawn from one sample of a study of blood T cell repertoires in COVID-19. The repertoire was sequenced with immunoSEQ multiplex PCR; TCRdb's copy has only in-frame clones and lacks some. Of 120,000 to 150,000 clones listed, about 83% are singletons. Sequencing used PBMCs or T cells enriched from blood (not recorded which). These receptors were taken from a woman aged 45-59 years who had been exposed to COVID-19. Both conserved end residues are trimmed from each CDR3. Fields, in order: J gene, clone size, V gene, CDR3 length, CDR3 protein. Size is omitted from some rows. Given values are once, few, many or a class for expanded clones.

J: TRBJ2-7
size: NA
V: TRBV3-1/TRBV3-2
length: 14
CDR3: ASSLRSAKSSYEQY

J: TRBJ1-5
size: NA
V: TRBV9
length: 13
CDR3: ASSPRWESGQPQH

J: TRBJ1-1
size: few
V: TRBV7-9
length: 12
CDR3: ASSLERGWTEAF

J: TRBJ1-1
size: NA
V: TRBV5-4
length: 9
CDR3: ASSSGAEAF

J: TRBJ2-1
size: NA
V: TRBV9
length: 15
CDR3: ASSVAPKAAGDYEQF

J: TRBJ1-3
size: NA
V: TRBV6-5
length: 14
CDR3: ASSYGTGYSGNTIY

J: TRBJ2-1
size: NA
V: TRBV29-1
length: 12
CDR3: SVMNRGYYNEQF

J: TRBJ1-2
size: NA
V: TRBV6-2/TRBV6-3
length: 14
CDR3: ASSYSNRASNYGYT

J: TRBJ2-2
size: NA
V: TRBV27
length: 16
CDR3: ASSLSPETVSNTGELF

J: TRBJ1-3
size: NA
V: TRBV5-5
length: 14
CDR3: ASSFGGWSSGNTIY

J: TRBJ2-2
size: few
V: TRBV19
length: 12
CDR3: ASQQDGVTGELF

J: TRBJ1-3
size: NA
V: TRBV9
length: 10
CDR3: ASASSGNTIY

J: TRBJ2-2
size: NA
V: TRBV5-1
length: 13
CDR3: ASSGSGGNTGELF

J: TRBJ1-1
size: NA
V: TRBV6-5
length: 12
CDR3: ASSLRQGGSEAF

J: TRBJ2-5
size: NA
V: TRBV18
length: 14
CDR3: ASSPFGTGGRETQY

J: TRBJ2-7
size: NA
V: TRBV5-6
length: 14
CDR3: ASSSTGTGGFYEQY

J: TRBJ2-1
size: NA
V: TRBV15
length: 11
CDR3: ATSRDLGAEQF

J: TRBJ1-2
size: NA
V: TRBV19
length: 12
CDR3: ASSTPSVLYGYT

J: TRBJ1-6
size: NA
V: TRBV2
length: 15
CDR3: ASRGSDRAVGYSPLH

J: TRBJ2-3
size: NA
V: TRBV6-5
length: 14
CDR3: ASSYRQSTSTDTQY

J: TRBJ1-1
size: NA
V: TRBV11-3
length: 10
CDR3: ASSGRNTEAF

J: TRBJ2-5
size: NA
V: TRBV6-6
length: 16
CDR3: ASIRILAGGSSQETQY

J: TRBJ1-1
size: few
V: TRBV10-3
length: 11
CDR3: AISEYEAGEAF

J: TRBJ2-7
size: NA
V: TRBV29-1
length: 10
CDR3: SVAESSYEQY

J: TRBJ1-1
size: NA
V: TRBV6-2/TRBV6-3
length: 11
CDR3: ASSYAGITEAF

J: TRBJ2-6
size: NA
V: TRBV27
length: 12
CDR3: ASSGYPGANVLT

J: TRBJ2-5
size: NA
V: TRBV27
length: 13
CDR3: ASSLLGLARETQY

J: TRBJ1-2
size: once
V: TRBV7-2
length: 17
CDR3: ATPSRATGALSFLHGYT

J: TRBJ1-1
size: NA
V: TRBV6-5
length: 14
CDR3: ASSYFLGATGTEAF

J: TRBJ2-1
size: once
V: TRBV19
length: 13
CDR3: ASRNSVNSYNEQF

J: TRBJ1-2
size: NA
V: TRBV4-2
length: 13
CDR3: ASSQGRARRGGYT

J: TRBJ2-1
size: NA
V: TRBV6-5
length: 13
CDR3: ASTLTQGPYNEQF

J: TRBJ2-3
size: NA
V: TRBV7-2
length: 13
CDR3: ASSPRLGETDTQY

J: TRBJ1-2
size: NA
V: TRBV5-4
length: 11
CDR3: ASTFRANYGYT

J: TRBJ2-1
size: NA
V: TRBV11-2
length: 9
CDR3: ASSPSTEQF

J: TRBJ1-2
size: NA
V: TRBV5-4
length: 13
CDR3: ASSSDRLRDYGYT

J: TRBJ2-7
size: NA
V: TRBV7-9
length: 14
CDR3: ASSFGTGTLPNEQY

J: TRBJ2-1
size: NA
V: TRBV7-2
length: 13
CDR3: ASSLMASGRVEQF

J: TRBJ1-2
size: NA
V: TRBV29-1
length: 13
CDR3: SVEDWPRSNYGYT

J: TRBJ1-5
size: NA
V: TRBV21-1
length: 14
CDR3: ASSHMAGGGNQPQH

J: TRBJ2-3
size: NA
V: TRBV27
length: 12
CDR3: ASSPNFPTDTQY

J: TRBJ2-2
size: once
V: TRBV14
length: 11
CDR3: ASSQVGVGELF

J: TRBJ1-1
size: NA
V: TRBV9
length: 13
CDR3: ASSATAIPNTEAF

J: TRBJ2-3
size: once
V: TRBV5-1
length: 14
CDR3: ASSPITSGVRDTQY

J: TRBJ1-3
size: NA
V: TRBV21-1
length: 13
CDR3: ASSWAANSGNTIY

J: TRBJ2-7
size: NA
V: TRBV19
length: 13
CDR3: ASSPRQGQSYEQY

J: TRBJ2-2
size: NA
V: TRBV5-4
length: 11
CDR3: ASSLQNTGELF

J: TRBJ1-4
size: NA
V: TRBV19
length: 13
CDR3: ASSSHRGLNEKLF

J: TRBJ2-1
size: NA
V: TRBV4-2
length: 13
CDR3: ASSPGGGRYNEQF

J: TRBJ1-1
size: NA
V: TRBV19
length: 12
CDR3: ASIADRADTEAF